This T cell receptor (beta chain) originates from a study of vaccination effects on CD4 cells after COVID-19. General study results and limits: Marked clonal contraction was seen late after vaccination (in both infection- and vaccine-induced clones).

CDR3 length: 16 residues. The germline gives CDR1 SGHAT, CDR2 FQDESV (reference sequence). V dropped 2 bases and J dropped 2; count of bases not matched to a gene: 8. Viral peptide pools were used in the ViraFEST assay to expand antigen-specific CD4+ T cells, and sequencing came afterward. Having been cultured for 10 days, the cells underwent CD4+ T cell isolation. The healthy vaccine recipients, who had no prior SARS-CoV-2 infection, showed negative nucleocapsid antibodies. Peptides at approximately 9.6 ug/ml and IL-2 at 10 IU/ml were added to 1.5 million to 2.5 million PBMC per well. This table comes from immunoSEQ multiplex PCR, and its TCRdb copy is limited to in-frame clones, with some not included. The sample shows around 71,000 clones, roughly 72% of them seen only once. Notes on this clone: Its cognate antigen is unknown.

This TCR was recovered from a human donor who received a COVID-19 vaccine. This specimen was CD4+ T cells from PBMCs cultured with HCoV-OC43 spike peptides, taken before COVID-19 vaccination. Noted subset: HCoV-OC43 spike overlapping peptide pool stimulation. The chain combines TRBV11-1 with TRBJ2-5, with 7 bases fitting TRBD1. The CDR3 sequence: CASSLWGTARQETQYF. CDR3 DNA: TGTGCCAGCAGCTTATGGGGGACAGCGAGACAAGAGACCCAGTACTTC.